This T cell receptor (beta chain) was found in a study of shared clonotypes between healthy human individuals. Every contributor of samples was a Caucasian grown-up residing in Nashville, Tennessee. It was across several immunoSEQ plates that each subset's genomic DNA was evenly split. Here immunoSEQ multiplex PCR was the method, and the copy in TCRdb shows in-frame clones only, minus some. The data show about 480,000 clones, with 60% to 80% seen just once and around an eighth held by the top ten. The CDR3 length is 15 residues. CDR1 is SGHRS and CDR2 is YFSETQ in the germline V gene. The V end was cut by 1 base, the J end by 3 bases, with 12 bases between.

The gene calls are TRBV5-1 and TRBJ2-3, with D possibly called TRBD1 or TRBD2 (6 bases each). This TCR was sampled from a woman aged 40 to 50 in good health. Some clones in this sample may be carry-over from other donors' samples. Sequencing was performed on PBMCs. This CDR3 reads CASSLSGGETDTQYF. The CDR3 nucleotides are TGCGCCAGCAGCTTGTCCGGGGGCGAGACAGATACGCAGTATTTT.